What follows are 20 T cell receptor beta chains derived from one specimen sequenced in a study of a mutant IDH1 vaccine in newly diagnosed glioma. Time point indicated: week 5, during vaccination. One vaccine dose held 300 ug of mutant IDH1 20-mer peptide and came with topical imiquimod. These receptors have no known antigen. Sequencing used immunoSEQ multiplex PCR; TCRdb keeps in-frame clones, though not all of them. Altogether about 53,000 clones are present, approximately 86% being singletons, with the ten largest covering roughly 3.2%. Sequencing used PBMCs, obtained from a glioma patient whose treatment included an IDH1 peptide vaccine. Receptors were obtained from a woman aged 18-30 years with glioma. Some clones in this sample may be carry-over from other donors' samples.

J is TRBJ1-5 and V is TRBV6-1, with 11 bases that match TRBD1. Germline V gives CDR1 MNHNS, CDR2 SASEGT. V lost 6 bases and J lost 3; bases outside the gene matches: 4. The CDR3 runs 15 residues. CDR3 protein: CASSWTGGYNQPQHF. The CDR3 coding sequence is TGTGCCAGCAGCTGGACAGGGGGCTACAATCAGCCCCAGCATTTT.

The rearrangement links TRBV30 to TRBJ1-3, with D possibly being TRBD1 (5 bases). The CDR3 loop spans 15 amino acids. With 2 bases removed from V and 0 bases from J, the gap between germline ends came to 11 bases. From germline, CDR1 is GTSNPN and CDR2 SVGIG (reference sequence). The DNA for the CDR3 is TGTGCCTGGAGTAGAGACAGCGGCTCTGGAAACACCATATATTTT. Translation: CAWSRDSGSGNTIYF.

This clone was seen a handful of times. V gene TRBV25-1 combines with J gene TRBJ2-1, with 11 bases that match TRBD2. The CDR3 spans 15 residues. V trimming: 2 bases; J trimming: 7 bases; junction bases outside the gene matches: 4. Germline-derived CDR1 and CDR2 are MGHDK and SYGVNS. CDR3 coding DNA: TGTGCCAGCAGTGAAACTAGCGGGAGACGAAATGAGCAGTTCTTC. Amino acid sequence: CASSETSGRRNEQFF.

The chain links TRBV14 to TRBJ2-2; 9 nucleotides line up with TRBD2. V lost 4 bases, J lost 7 bases, and 16 bases stayed unmatched. The CDR3 contains 18 residues. Germline lookup yields CDR1 SGHDN and CDR2 FVKESK. CDR3 in amino acids: CASSLFFGASGASGELFF. CDR3 nucleotides: TGTGCCAGCAGCCTTTTCTTCGGGGCTAGCGGGGCGAGCGGGGAGCTGTTTTTT.

The chain recombines TRBV19 with TRBJ1-4; no firm D call. Trimming removed 1 base at V and 6 bases at J, with 15 bases between. This CDR3 comprises 16 residues. CDR1 is LNHDA and CDR2 is SQIVND in the germline V gene (reference sequence). This CDR3 is CASSIGSWVSDEKLFF. Written as DNA, the CDR3 is TGTGCCAGTAGTATAGGGTCATGGGTATCTGATGAAAAACTGTTTTTT.

V gene TRBV1 combines with J gene TRBJ2-3. TRBV1 is a pseudogene locus. This CDR3 spans 18 amino acids. The CDR3 here is CTSSQAPSRAASTDTQYF. The CDR3 DNA reads TGCACCAGCAGCCAAGCTCCGAGCCGGGCGGCTAGCACAGATACGCAGTATTTT.

This rearrangement joins TRBV7-9 to TRBJ1-2; no definite D call. The germline gives CDR1 SEHNR, CDR2 FQNEAQ (reference sequence). This CDR3 contains 14 residues. V was clipped by 1 base and J by 7 bases, with 13 bases between them. The CDR3 bases are TGTGCCAGCAGCTTAGTTCCAGACTCAGGTGGCTACACCTTC. Protein product: CASSLVPDSGGYTF.

The chain combines TRBV7-3 with TRBJ1-1, with TRBD1 matching 7 bases. This CDR3 spans 13 amino acids. Germline trimming cut 6 bases from V and 10 bases from J; bases unmatched to any gene: 11. Germline V CDR1 and CDR2: SGHTA, FQGTGA. CDR3 sequence: CASRPTGAPGAFF. As DNA, the CDR3 is TGTGCCAGCAGACCCACAGGGGCCCCGGGAGCTTTCTTT.

This chain uses TRBV6-5 with TRBJ1-1; 7 bases are shared with TRBD1. Unmatched junction bases numbered 8, after V lost 6 bases and J lost 4 bases. The CDR3 is 14 residues long. CDR1 and CDR2 (germline): MNHEY, SVGAGI. The CDR3 region has the DNA TGTGCCAGCAGAGTACAGGGGAGGGGCACTGAAGCTTTCTTT. Translating gives CASRVQGRGTEAFF.

The chain recombines TRBV5-1 with TRBJ1-2; D unresolved. Germline values: CDR1 SGHRS, CDR2 YFSETQ. The CDR3 has 13 amino acids. V lost 4 bases, J lost 2 bases, and 9 bases lay in between. CDR3 loop: CASSPGLNYGYTF. CDR3 nucleotide sequence: TGCGCCAGCAGCCCGGGCTTAAACTATGGCTACACCTTC. The full variable domain, with the rest looked up from reference TRBV5-1 and TRBJ1-2, is KAGVTQTPRYLIKTRGQQVTLSCSPISGHRSVSWYQQTPGQGLQFLFEYFSETQRNKGNFPGRFSGRQFSNSRSEMNVSTLELGDSALYLCASSPGLNYGYTFGSGTRLTVV.

The chain is built from TRBV18 and TRBJ1-6, with a possible D match to TRBD1 (5 bases). The V gene lost 3 bases and the J gene lost 8 bases, with 11 bases spanning the gap. CDR1 and CDR2 (germline): KGHSH, LQKENI. The CDR3 sequence is 14 residues long. In nucleotides, the CDR3 is TGTGCCAGCTCACCTAAAACAGGAGATTCACCCCTCCACTTT. Its translation is CASSPKTGDSPLHF.

The CDR3 spells CASTLAGAYEQYF. The DNA for the CDR3 is TGTGCCAGCACCCTAGCGGGGGCGTACGAGCAGTACTTC. The chain uses TRBV2 and TRBJ2-7, with 10 bases fitting TRBD2. This CDR3 is built from 13 residues. The J segment lost 4 bases and the V segment lost 7 bases, leaving 4 bases of the junction unmatched. Germline V gene data show CDR1 as SNHLY and CDR2 as FYNNEI.

This chain links TRBV19 with TRBJ1-1; 9 bases are shared with TRBD1. The ends lost 4 bases at V and 1 base at J; junction bases unmatched: 4. The CDR3 consists of 15 residues. The germline V gene encodes CDR1 LNHDA and CDR2 SQIVND (reference sequence). CDR3 residues: CASSRGQGRNTEAFF. In DNA form, the CDR3 reads TGTGCCAGTAGTAGGGGACAGGGAAGGAACACTGAAGCTTTCTTT.

By share of the sample, this clone is medium-sized (0.01 to 0.1%). The chain combines TRBV30 with TRBJ1-5; 7 bases map to TRBD1. Germline lookup yields CDR1 GTSNPN and CDR2 SVGIG (reference sequence). Germline trimming cut 3 bases from V and 4 bases from J; bases unmatched to any gene: 6. The CDR3 is 14 amino acids. CDR3 nucleotides: TGTGCCTGGAGCGGGCAGGGGGATAATCAGCCCCAGCATTTT. The encoded protein is CAWSGQGDNQPQHF.

This clone was detected a few times. The V and J genes are TRBV5-5 and TRBJ2-7; tentatively, D is TRBD2 (5 bases). The germline V gene has CDR1 SGHKS and CDR2 YYEKEE (reference sequence). The CDR3 is made up of 15 amino acids. Trimming left V 1 base short and J 1 base short, with 12 bases between. The CDR3 loop reads CASSLLGVPSYEQYF. The CDR3 nucleotides read TGTGCCAGCAGCTTGCTGGGAGTGCCTTCCTACGAGCAGTACTTC.

The chain recombines TRBV10-3 with TRBJ1-5; D remains ambiguous. The CDR3 runs to 14 residues. Trimming cost V 2 bases and J 2 bases, with 7 bases left between them. Germline CDR1 reads ENHRY; CDR2 reads SYGVKD. Written as DNA, the CDR3 is TGTGCCATCAGTGAGGAATACGGCAATCAGCCCCAGCATTTT. Translation gives CAISEEYGNQPQHF.

This clone appeared a single time. The gene calls are TRBV6-5 and TRBJ2-7, with 9 bases fitting TRBD1. In germline, CDR1 is MNHEY, CDR2 SVGAGI. V shed 8 bases, J shed 3 bases, and the junction held 11 bases outside the gene matches. This CDR3 has 15 amino acids. Here the CDR3 DNA reads TGTGCCAGCCGCCTCGTGGGACAGGGACACTACGAGCAGTACTTC. This sequence encodes CASRLVGQGHYEQYF.

CDR3 nucleotide sequence: TGTGCCAGCAGCTCCACAGGGATGAACACTGAAGCTTTCTTT. Protein product: CASSSTGMNTEAFF. The chain is built from TRBV11-3 and TRBJ1-1; D might be TRBD1 (6 bases). This CDR3 comprises 14 residues. Germline V lookup: CDR1 SGHNT, CDR2 YENEEA. Trimming cost V 4 bases and J 0 bases, with 9 bases left between them.

This clone has a single count. As DNA, the CDR3 is TGTGCCAGCAGTCGCGGGAGCGGCACCGGGGAGCTGTTTTTT. It translates to CASSRGSGTGELFF. The J gene is TRBJ2-2, the V gene TRBV6-5; 7 nucleotides line up with TRBD2. V shed 5 bases, J shed 4 bases, and the junction held 4 bases outside the gene matches. The length of the CDR3 is 14 residues. Germline values: CDR1 MNHEY, CDR2 SVGAGI.

The chain employs TRBV7-9 and TRBJ2-1, with 7 bases fitting TRBD1. V was clipped by 0 bases and J by 8 bases; unmatched bases: 4. Germline values: CDR1 SEHNR, CDR2 FQNEAQ (reference sequence). The CDR3 spans 14 residues. The CDR3 nucleotides are TGTGCCAGCAGCTTAGCGACAGGGATGGATGAGCAGTTCTTC. It is translated as CASSLATGMDEQFF. Full variable domain (outside the CDR3, taken from reference TRBV7-9 and TRBJ2-1): DTGVSQNPRHKITKRGQNVTFRCDPISEHNRLYWYRQTLGQGPEFLTYFQNEAQLEKSRLLSDRFSAERPKGSFSTLEIQRTEQGDSAMYLCASSLATGMDEQFFGPGTRLTVL.